This T cell receptor (beta chain) was identified in a study of T cell changes during pregnancy in multiple sclerosis. This CDR3 has 15 amino acids. CDR1 and CDR2 from the germline V gene are KGHSH and LQKENI. V lost 1 base and J 0 bases, leaving 7 bases between the germline ends. In its sample, this clone was seen once. Data came from immunoSEQ multiplex PCR; TCRdb stores just in-frame clones and leaves some out. The sample holds 85,000 to 130,000 clones; roughly 93% are singletons and the top ten take roughly 1%. This receptor was taken from a female donor with multiple sclerosis, enrolled in a pregnancy study. The sequenced sample was peripheral blood, obtained before pregnancy. This chain joins TRBV18 and TRBJ1-3; D gene ambiguous. CDR3 coding DNA: TGTGCCAGCTCACCACAAGCCAACTCTGGAAACACCATATATTTT. Protein product: CASSPQANSGNTIYF.